These T cell receptor beta chains were read from a single sample in a study of cytomegalovirus exposure and HLA in healthy donors. Data came from immunoSEQ multiplex PCR; TCRdb stores just in-frame clones and leaves some out. The table has roughly 120,000 clones, approximately 89% seen once. The sample comprised PBMCs. The receptors originated from a woman aged 18-30 years in good health and CMV-seronegative. The CDR3 runs from the conserved cysteine through the conserved F or W. D genes are given only for firm matches. Size is stated for part of the rows, as once, few or many counts, or as a class when the clone is expanded.

cdr3_aa cdr3_nt d_call v_call clone_size j_call
CASSPPTGRAYEQYF TGTGCCAGCTCACCACCAACAGGCCGAGCCTACGAGCAGTACTTC NA TRBV18 NA TRBJ2-7
CASSLVEAPTEAFF TGCGCCAGCAGCTTGGTTGAGGCCCCTACTGAAGCTTTCTTT NA TRBV5-1 NA TRBJ1-1
CASLTTGIGYTF TGTGCCAGCCTAACGACAGGGATCGGCTACACCTTC TRBD1 TRBV28 once TRBJ1-2
CASSSDGVAGMNEQYF TGCGCCAGCAGCTCAGATGGGGTAGCGGGCATGAACGAGCAGTACTTC TRBD2 TRBV5-1 NA TRBJ2-7
CASSQEGRTGGEETQYF TGCGCCAGCAGCCAAGAAGGGAGGACAGGGGGCGAGGAGACCCAGTACTTC TRBD1 TRBV4-3 NA TRBJ2-5
CASSFKDTYEQYF TGTGCCAGCAGTTTCAAGGACACCTACGAGCAGTACTTC NA TRBV6-1 NA TRBJ2-7
CSGETGGRWTEAFF TGCAGCGGTGAGACAGGGGGCCGATGGACTGAAGCTTTCTTT TRBD1 TRBV29-1 NA TRBJ1-1
CASSWTSGQETQYF TGTGCCAGCAGCTGGACTAGCGGGCAAGAGACCCAGTACTTC TRBD2 TRBV7-9 NA TRBJ2-5
CASSDRGLHEQYF TGTGCCAGCAGTGACAGGGGGCTCCACGAGCAGTACTTC TRBD1 TRBV6-1 NA TRBJ2-7
CASTRTGTNYGYTF TGTGCCAGCACCAGGACAGGGACTAACTATGGCTACACCTTC TRBD1 TRBV28 NA TRBJ1-2
CASSIFWQEDTEAFF TGTGCCAGTAGTATTTTTTGGCAGGAAGACACTGAAGCTTTCTTT NA TRBV19 NA TRBJ1-1
CASSPGRDRAGEQFF TGTGCCAGCAGCCCCGGGCGGGACAGGGCGGGTGAGCAGTTCTTC TRBD1 TRBV7-2 once TRBJ2-1
CASKQNRVFNYGYTF TGTGCCAGCAAACAGAACAGGGTTTTCAACTATGGCTACACCTTC NA TRBV28 NA TRBJ1-2